These T cell receptor beta chains were read from a single sample in a study of control samples from healthy donors and cancer patients. Sequencing used immunoSEQ multiplex PCR; TCRdb keeps in-frame clones, though not all of them. The sample holds 90,000 to 150,000 clones, 85% to 90% seen once. Sequencing was done on a sample of blood. Every receptor here comes from a man aged 30 to 45 in good health. The CDR3 runs from the conserved cysteine through the conserved F or W. The D gene is left open where the match is weak. For some rows the clone size is stated as once, few or many, or as a class when expanded; others skip it.

CDR3 DNA: TGTGCCAGCAGTCCCCCTAGAGTGACCGGGGAGCTGTTTTTT
CDR3 protein: CASSPPRVTGELFF
clone size: NA
V gene: TRBV11-2
J gene: TRBJ2-2
D gene: NA

CDR3 DNA: TGCGCCAGCAGTATGGTAGGGACAGGGTCCTACAATGAGCAGTTCTTC
CDR3 protein: CASSMVGTGSYNEQFF
clone size: few
V gene: TRBV10-2
J gene: TRBJ2-1
D gene: TRBD1

CDR3 DNA: TGTGCCAGCAGCCAACTGGACAGGGGCCCTGGAAACACCATATATTTT
CDR3 protein: CASSQLDRGPGNTIYF
clone size: once
V gene: TRBV14
J gene: TRBJ1-3
D gene: TRBD1

CDR3 DNA: TGTGCCACCAGCAGGACAGGGGGCTCCTGGGAGACCCAGTACTTC
CDR3 protein: CATSRTGGSWETQYF
clone size: NA
V gene: TRBV15
J gene: TRBJ2-5
D gene: TRBD1

CDR3 DNA: TGTGCCACCAGTGATTACGGGACAGGGCGCACCGGGGAGCTGTTTTTT
CDR3 protein: CATSDYGTGRTGELFF
clone size: NA
V gene: TRBV24-1
J gene: TRBJ2-2
D gene: TRBD1

CDR3 DNA: TGTGCCAGCAGCCAAGATTCGGGACGGCTGAACACTGAAGCTTTCTTT
CDR3 protein: CASSQDSGRLNTEAFF
clone size: NA
V gene: TRBV4-2
J gene: TRBJ1-1
D gene: NA

CDR3 DNA: TGTGCCAGCAGTTTGACAGGGGTAGCCACTGAAGCTTTCTTT
CDR3 protein: CASSLTGVATEAFF
clone size: NA
V gene: TRBV27
J gene: TRBJ1-1
D gene: TRBD1

CDR3 DNA: TGCAGCGTTGTTGAGGGAGAAAACCAGCCCCAGCATTTT
CDR3 protein: CSVVEGENQPQHF
clone size: NA
V gene: TRBV29-1
J gene: TRBJ1-5
D gene: NA

CDR3 DNA: TGTGCCAGCAGCTTAGATAATGGGGGCGCGGACAATCAGCCCCAGCATTTT
CDR3 protein: CASSLDNGGADNQPQHF
clone size: NA
V gene: TRBV7-8
J gene: TRBJ1-5
D gene: NA

CDR3 DNA: TGTGCCAGCACCACCGGGGGCAGTGATGATTCACCCCTCCACTTT
CDR3 protein: CASTTGGSDDSPLHF
clone size: NA
V gene: TRBV28
J gene: TRBJ1-6
D gene: NA

CDR3 DNA: TGCAGCGTAGATACAGGGAGTCATGGCTACACCTTC
CDR3 protein: CSVDTGSHGYTF
clone size: NA
V gene: TRBV29-1
J gene: TRBJ1-2
D gene: NA

CDR3 DNA: TGTGCCAGCTCACCAATGATAACTCTGAACACTGAAGCTTTCTTT
CDR3 protein: CASSPMITLNTEAFF
clone size: NA
V gene: TRBV18
J gene: TRBJ1-1
D gene: NA

CDR3 DNA: TGTGCCAGCAGTTTATCGAATCAGGGGGATGAGCAGTTCTTC
CDR3 protein: CASSLSNQGDEQFF
clone size: NA
V gene: TRBV27
J gene: TRBJ2-1
D gene: TRBD1

CDR3 DNA: TGTGCCAGCAGCTTGAATAGCGGGGACTACAATGAGCAGTTCTTC
CDR3 protein: CASSLNSGDYNEQFF
clone size: NA
V gene: TRBV7-3
J gene: TRBJ2-1
D gene: TRBD2

CDR3 DNA: TGTGCTAGTGGTTCGGGACGGAACTATGGCTACACCTTC
CDR3 protein: CASGSGRNYGYTF
clone size: NA
V gene: TRBV12-5
J gene: TRBJ1-2
D gene: NA

CDR3 DNA: TGTGCCAGCAGCTTAGTTCCCGGGGCAGGGGCCAACGTCCTGACTTTC
CDR3 protein: CASSLVPGAGANVLTF
clone size: NA
V gene: TRBV7-2
J gene: TRBJ2-6
D gene: NA

CDR3 DNA: TGCGCCAGCAGTGAGCCTAGCGGGGGGGCCTACGAGCAGTACTTC
CDR3 protein: CASSEPSGGAYEQYF
clone size: NA
V gene: TRBV10-1
J gene: TRBJ2-7
D gene: TRBD2

CDR3 DNA: TGTGCCTGGAGGCGGGGGACCCACGAGGGGGCTTTCTTT
CDR3 protein: CAWRRGTHEGAFF
clone size: NA
V gene: TRBV30
J gene: TRBJ1-1
D gene: NA

CDR3 DNA: TGTGCCAGCACCGTAGCGGGGGGATTTGCCGGGGAGCTGTTTTTT
CDR3 protein: CASTVAGGFAGELFF
clone size: NA
V gene: TRBV6-5
J gene: TRBJ2-2
D gene: TRBD2

CDR3 DNA: TGTGCCAGCCAAGGGAGACTGAAGAACACCGGGGAGCTGTTTTTT
CDR3 protein: CASQGRLKNTGELFF
clone size: few
V gene: TRBV7-8
J gene: TRBJ2-2
D gene: NA

CDR3 DNA: TGTGCTAGTCTTCCGGGACTGCCCCCTTACGAGCAGTACTTC
CDR3 protein: CASLPGLPPYEQYF
clone size: NA
V gene: TRBV12-5
J gene: TRBJ2-7
D gene: NA

CDR3 DNA: TGCGCCAGCAGCTTCGGTGACAGGGGGGGCTACAATGAGCAGTTCTTC
CDR3 protein: CASSFGDRGGYNEQFF
clone size: few
V gene: TRBV5-1
J gene: TRBJ2-1
D gene: TRBD1